This paragraph reports one T cell receptor (beta chain). The antigen is unknown. This sample is part of a study of persistence of HIV-infected CD4 T cells. This was the immunoSEQ version 4 assay in survey mode. Produced via immunoSEQ multiplex PCR; TCRdb's table is partial and in-frame only. The sample consists of some 31,000 clones, around four fifths of them appearing once. This CDR3 is built from 15 residues. V lost 0 bases to trimming and J lost 5 bases, with 11 bases between them. Germline V gene data show CDR1 as LGHNA and CDR2 as YNFKEQ. Lysates of CMV-infected fibroblasts at around 9.9 ug/mL stimulated these cells. Memory cells lacking CD40L and CD69 with high CD45RO were sorted.

The sequenced sample was CD4+ T cells sorted from PBMCs after roughly 18-hour stimulation, obtained from a patient who received antiretroviral therapy. This rearrangement joins TRBV4-2 to TRBJ1-5; no firm D call. The clonotype comes from an adult man with HIV who was CMV-seropositive. This CDR3 reads CASSQDWDGDQPQHF. The CDR3 bases are TGTGCCAGCAGCCAAGATTGGGATGGGGATCAGCCCCAGCATTTT.